This T cell receptor beta chain was sequenced for a study of blood T cell repertoires in COVID-19. Study-level background: Material from acute and convalescent COVID-19 was sourced from the United States, Italy and Spain. Sample material is recorded as cDNA or gDNA derived from T cells, B-cell-depleted T cells, or PBMCs.

Germline lookup yields CDR1 LGHNT and CDR2 FRNRAP. The V segment lost 6 bases and the J segment 1 base; nucleotides outside the gene matches: 2. The CDR3 extends over 13 amino acids. Study processing details: Cell counts per sample came from amplifying reference gene primers. The protocol was immunoSEQ multiplex PCR, while the TCRdb copy is restricted to in-frame clones and leaves out a portion. Clone size and the V and J calls come from that table; the DNA yielded D and trimming. This table holds 70,000 to 100,000 clones, roughly 72% found once. The origin of this receptor is a woman aged 60 to 75 in a cohort sampled during active or convalescent COVID-19. The specimen sequenced was peripheral blood. The V gene is TRBV12-5, the J gene TRBJ2-5; 7 bases align to TRBD2. CDR3 sequence (DNA): TGTGCTAGTGGGGCTAGCGGCCAAGAGACCCAGTACTTC. Translating gives CASGASGQETQYF.